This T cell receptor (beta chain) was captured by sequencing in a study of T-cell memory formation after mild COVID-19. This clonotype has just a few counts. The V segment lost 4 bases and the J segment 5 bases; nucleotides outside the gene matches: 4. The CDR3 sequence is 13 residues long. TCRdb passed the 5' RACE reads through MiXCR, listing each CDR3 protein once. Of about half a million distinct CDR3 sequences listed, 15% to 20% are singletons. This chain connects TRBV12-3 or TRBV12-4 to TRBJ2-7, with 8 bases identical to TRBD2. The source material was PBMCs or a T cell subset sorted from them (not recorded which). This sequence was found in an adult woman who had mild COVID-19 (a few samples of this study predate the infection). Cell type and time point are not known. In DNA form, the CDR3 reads TGTGCCAGCAGTTCAGCGGGAGCCCACGAGCAGTACTTC. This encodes CASSSAGAHEQYF.